Following are 8 T cell receptor beta chains from one sample sequenced in a study of blood T cell repertoires in COVID-19. Data came from immunoSEQ multiplex PCR; TCRdb stores just in-frame clones and leaves some out. The sample shows 85,000 to 100,000 clones, about four fifths of them seen only once. Sequenced sample: peripheral blood. The receptor set was obtained from a woman aged 60 to 75 with acute or convalescent COVID-19.

The chain joins TRBV18 to TRBJ1-2; 7 nucleotides align to TRBD1. V was clipped by 2 bases and J by 0 bases; unmatched bases: 3. Germline CDR1 and CDR2: KGHSH and LQKENI. The CDR3 length is 15 residues. Here the CDR3 reads CASSPGTDANYGYTF. As DNA, the CDR3 is TGTGCCAGCTCACCAGGGACAGATGCTAACTATGGCTACACCTTC.

This clone occurred once. As DNA, the CDR3 is TGTGCCAGCAGCCCAGCTTGGGCTAGCGGGGGGAGGGATACGCAGTATTTT. Translating gives CASSPAWASGGRDTQYF. V usage is TRBV9 and J usage is TRBJ2-3; 11 nucleotides match TRBD2. J was trimmed by 6 bases and V by 4 bases; bases with no gene match: 13. The germline CDR1 and CDR2 sequences are SGDLS and YYNGEE. The CDR3 is 17 amino acids.

V gene TRBV5-1 combines with J gene TRBJ1-3; 7 nucleotides line up with TRBD1. With 5 bases clipped from V and 0 bases from J, the junction kept 5 bases outside the gene matches. The CDR3 is made up of 15 amino acids. Germline V lookup: CDR1 SGHRS, CDR2 YFSETQ. CDR3 amino acids: CASSYRGRSGNTIYF. The CDR3 DNA reads as TGCGCCAGCAGTTACAGGGGACGCTCTGGAAACACCATATATTTT.

This clone was counted a few times. The V call is TRBV19, the J call TRBJ2-5, with 10 bases identical to TRBD2. The CDR3 is made up of 16 amino acids. Looked up from germline, CDR1 is LNHDA and CDR2 is SQIVND (reference sequence). V shed 6 bases, J shed 4 bases, and the junction held 11 bases outside the gene matches. CDR3 loop: CASRKRGGESGETQYF. CDR3 DNA sequence: TGTGCCAGTAGGAAGCGGGGGGGCGAATCTGGAGAGACCCAGTACTTC. Full variable domain (remainder filled in from reference TRBV19 and TRBJ2-5): DGGITQSPKYLFRKEGQNVTLSCEQNLNHDAMYWYRQDPGQGLRLIYYSQIVNDFQKGDIAEGYSVSREKKESFPLTVTSAQKNPTAFYLCASRKRGGESGETQYFGPGTRLLVL.

The chain recombines TRBV7-9 with TRBJ2-7; 9 positions match TRBD2. Germline V CDR1 and CDR2: SEHNR, FQNEAQ (reference sequence). The CDR3 runs to 14 residues. V shed 3 bases, J shed 2 bases, and the junction held 2 bases outside the gene matches. Written as DNA, the CDR3 is TGTGCCAGCAGCTTCCTAGCGGGGACCTACGAGCAGTACTTC. Amino acid sequence: CASSFLAGTYEQYF.

The genes are TRBV28 and TRBJ1-2; 10 nucleotides line up with TRBD1. The CDR3 spans 15 residues. Germline V lookup: CDR1 MDHEN, CDR2 SYDVKM. Germline trimming cut 3 bases from V and 2 bases from J; bases unmatched to any gene: 3. CDR3 coding DNA: TGTGCCAGCAGTTTCCGGACAGGGGGAAACTATGGCTACACCTTC. This translates into CASSFRTGGNYGYTF.

This rearrangement joins TRBV3-1 (or the pseudogene TRBV3-2) to TRBJ1-5; weak D call: TRBD1 (5 bases). This CDR3 spans 14 amino acids. The germline V and J ends were trimmed by 1 base and 3 bases, with 7 bases remaining between them. In germline, CDR1 is LGHDT, CDR2 YNNKEL (reference sequence). CDR3 sequence: CASSQAGLNQPQHF. As DNA, the CDR3 is TGTGCCAGCAGCCAAGCAGGGCTCAATCAGCCCCAGCATTTT.

This chain links TRBV6-6 with TRBJ1-1; D might be TRBD1 (6 bases). The CDR3 length is 13 residues. Trimming took off 7 bases at V and 10 bases at J, with 19 bases between the two ends. Germline values: CDR1 MNHNY, CDR2 SVGAGI (reference sequence). Written as DNA, the CDR3 is TGTGCCAGCATCCTCGGGACATTCGGGCCAGCTTTCTTT. It specifies CASILGTFGPAFF.